This TCR beta chain was found in a study of blood T cells in healthy people across ages. A second PCR, run for about 6 to 12 cycles, used a sample-barcoded 5' primer plus a J-beta primer mix. One entry per CDR3 protein results from TCRdb running MiXCR on the 5' RACE reads. The sample contains about 840,000 distinct CDR3 sequences, just under 30% of which appear only once. The sample also formed part of further work on T cells of mothers and their children.

The sequence was obtained from a woman in her forties in good health. Sequenced input: blood.

CDR3 residues: CSARDWRGGPGTDTQYF. CDR3 nucleotides: TGCAGTGCTAGAGATTGGCGGGGGGGCCCCGGCACAGATACGCAGTATTTT. The chain couples TRBV20-1 to TRBJ2-3, with 9 bases matching TRBD2. The J segment lost 1 base and the V segment lost 0 bases, leaving 8 bases of the junction unmatched. CDR3 length equals 17 residues. CDR1 is DFQATT and CDR2 is SNEGSKA in the germline V gene (reference sequence).